The rows below give T cell receptor beta chains drawn from one sample of a study of blood T cell repertoires in COVID-19. Sequencing used immunoSEQ multiplex PCR; TCRdb keeps in-frame clones, though not all of them. This sample has about 490,000 clones, with 70% to 90% found just once. Sequenced input: peripheral blood. The source of these receptors is a human donor in a cohort sampled during active COVID-19. CDR3s include the opening cysteine and the closing phenylalanine or tryptophan. The order of the fields is CDR3 protein, CDR3 DNA, J gene, clone size, D gene, V gene. A D gene is named only where the DNA matches it firmly. Some rows mark clone size as missing; the rest say once, few, many or name a class of expanded clone.

CDR3: CASSLIFGTGVGNEQFF
DNA: TGCGCCAGCAGCCTCATATTCGGGACAGGGGTCGGCAATGAGCAGTTCTTC
J: TRBJ2-1
size: NA
D: TRBD1
V: TRBV4-3

CDR3: CSVESSYRGRYEQYF
DNA: TGCAGCGTTGAAAGCTCTTACCGGGGAAGATACGAGCAGTACTTC
J: TRBJ2-7
size: NA
D: NA
V: TRBV29-1

CDR3: CAGTRGSGNQPQHF
DNA: TGTGCCGGCACACGGGGGTCGGGCAATCAGCCCCAGCATTTT
J: TRBJ1-5
size: NA
D: NA
V: TRBV5-8

CDR3: CASRTSGDYNEQFF
DNA: TGTGCCAGTAGGACTAGCGGAGACTACAATGAGCAGTTCTTC
J: TRBJ2-1
size: NA
D: TRBD2
V: TRBV19

CDR3: CASSPGDRPELQEQYF
DNA: TGCGCCAGCAGCCCGGGGGACAGACCTGAATTGCAAGAGCAGTACTTC
J: TRBJ2-7
size: NA
D: NA
V: TRBV5-1

CDR3: CASSVRRGLSGNTIYF
DNA: TGTGCCAGTAGTGTTCGACGGGGACTCTCTGGAAACACCATATATTTT
J: TRBJ1-3
size: NA
D: NA
V: TRBV19

CDR3: CASSIDRDPINYGYTF
DNA: TGTGCCAGTAGTATCGACAGGGACCCTATTAACTATGGCTACACCTTC
J: TRBJ1-2
size: few
D: TRBD1
V: TRBV19

CDR3: CSVGQGFEKPQHF
DNA: TGCAGCGTTGGACAGGGTTTTGAGAAGCCCCAGCATTTT
J: TRBJ1-5
size: NA
D: TRBD1
V: TRBV29-1

CDR3: CASSLVTGSHGYTF
DNA: TGTGCCAGCAGCTTGGTAACAGGGTCCCATGGCTACACCTTC
J: TRBJ1-2
size: NA
D: NA
V: TRBV5-6

CDR3: CASSDSGFSYSGNTIYF
DNA: TGTGCCAGCAGTGACTCGGGGTTTTCATACTCTGGAAACACCATATATTTT
J: TRBJ1-3
size: NA
D: NA
V: TRBV25-1

CDR3: CASSIERTLRGGDTIYF
DNA: TGTGCCAGTAGTATTGAAAGGACCCTCCGGGGAGGAGACACCATATATTTT
J: TRBJ1-3
size: once
D: NA
V: TRBV19

CDR3: CASSEGWQNYEQYF
DNA: TGTGCCAGCAGTGAAGGGTGGCAGAACTACGAGCAGTACTTC
J: TRBJ2-7
size: NA
D: NA
V: TRBV6-1

CDR3: CAWTNPGNSPLHF
DNA: TGTGCCTGGACTAATCCCGGTAATTCACCCCTCCACTTT
J: TRBJ1-6
size: NA
D: NA
V: TRBV30

CDR3: CAWRGGNFYEQYF
DNA: TGTGCCTGGAGAGGCGGAAACTTCTACGAGCAGTACTTC
J: TRBJ2-7
size: NA
D: NA
V: TRBV30

CDR3: CASSYRTPSTNQPQHF
DNA: TGTGCCAGCAGTTATCGTACCCCCAGTACCAATCAGCCCCAGCATTTT
J: TRBJ1-5
size: NA
D: NA
V: TRBV27

CDR3: CASSKGVAGGRDTQYF
DNA: TGTGCCAGTAGTAAGGGGGTAGCGGGAGGTCGGGATACGCAGTATTTT
J: TRBJ2-3
size: NA
D: TRBD2
V: TRBV19

CDR3: CASSYAGTSGYNEQFF
DNA: TGTGCCAGCAGTTACGCCGGGACTAGCGGGTACAATGAGCAGTTCTTC
J: TRBJ2-1
size: NA
D: TRBD2
V: TRBV6-5

CDR3: CATSRRLAGGNEQFF
DNA: TGTGCCACCAGCAGAAGACTAGCGGGAGGGAATGAGCAGTTCTTC
J: TRBJ2-1
size: NA
D: TRBD2
V: TRBV15

CDR3: CASSLAGGETQYF
DNA: TGTGCCAGCAGCTTAGCGGGGGGGGAGACCCAGTACTTC
J: TRBJ2-5
size: NA
D: TRBD2
V: TRBV9

CDR3: CASSPSLGGYEQYF
DNA: TGTGCCAGCTCACCATCGCTAGGGGGCTACGAGCAGTACTTC
J: TRBJ2-7
size: NA
D: NA
V: TRBV18

CDR3: CASSRMGGSNEQFF
DNA: TGTGCCAGCAGTCGGATGGGAGGATCGAATGAGCAGTTCTTC
J: TRBJ2-1
size: NA
D: NA
V: TRBV28

CDR3: CASSRVTASGSPDDEQFF
DNA: TGTGCCAGCAGCCGCGTGACGGCTAGCGGGAGCCCAGACGATGAGCAGTTCTTC
J: TRBJ2-1
size: NA
D: TRBD2
V: TRBV13

CDR3: CASSLAEQGIYTF
DNA: TGTGCCAGCAGCTTAGCAGAACAGGGGATCTACACCTTC
J: TRBJ1-2
size: NA
D: TRBD1
V: TRBV11-2

CDR3: CASSFTRGSEAFF
DNA: TGTGCCAGCAGCTTCACCCGAGGGTCTGAAGCTTTCTTT
J: TRBJ1-1
size: NA
D: NA
V: TRBV7-2

CDR3: CASSLRGQGYNEQFF
DNA: TGTGCCAGCAGCTTGAGGGGACAGGGTTACAATGAGCAGTTCTTC
J: TRBJ2-1
size: NA
D: TRBD1
V: TRBV11-3

CDR3: CATQILRSVGANVLTF
DNA: TGTGCCACCCAGATCCTCCGATCCGTGGGGGCCAACGTCCTGACTTTC
J: TRBJ2-6
size: NA
D: NA
V: TRBV6-6

CDR3: CASSFTPRASGYQETQYF
DNA: TGTGCCAGCAGCTTCACTCCCCGGGCTAGCGGGTACCAAGAGACCCAGTACTTC
J: TRBJ2-5
size: NA
D: TRBD2
V: TRBV7-3

CDR3: CASSQDRLAGTGFLF
DNA: TGTGCCAGCAGCCAAGATCGTTTAGCAGGGACAGGGTTCCTCTTC
J: TRBJ2-1
size: NA
D: TRBD1
V: TRBV3-1/TRBV3-2

CDR3: CASSFGPVQNTEAFF
DNA: TGTGCCAGCAGCTTTGGGCCGGTCCAAAACACTGAAGCTTTCTTT
J: TRBJ1-1
size: many
D: NA
V: TRBV7-2

CDR3: CASSLSQENIQYF
DNA: TGTGCCAGCAGTTTGTCCCAGGAAAACATTCAGTACTTC
J: TRBJ2-4
size: NA
D: NA
V: TRBV28

CDR3: CARSSLDRGTEAFF
DNA: TGTGCCAGAAGCTCCTTAGACAGGGGCACTGAAGCTTTCTTT
J: TRBJ1-1
size: NA
D: TRBD1
V: TRBV5-3

CDR3: CASSTGTAFNTEAFF
DNA: TGTGCCAGTAGTACCGGGACAGCCTTTAACACTGAAGCTTTCTTT
J: TRBJ1-1
size: NA
D: TRBD1
V: TRBV19

CDR3: CASRYQGRVDEQYF
DNA: TGCGCCAGCAGGTATCAGGGGAGGGTAGATGAGCAGTACTTC
J: TRBJ2-7
size: NA
D: NA
V: TRBV5-1

CDR3: CASSPRTGPADEQFF
DNA: TGTGCCAGCAGCCCCAGGACAGGCCCAGCGGATGAGCAGTTCTTC
J: TRBJ2-1
size: once
D: TRBD1
V: TRBV7-2

CDR3: CASRPDRGTGEKLFF
DNA: TGCGCCAGCAGACCAGATCGGGGGACGGGGGAAAAACTGTTTTTT
J: TRBJ1-4
size: NA
D: NA
V: TRBV5-1

CDR3: CASSPQEGLVEKLFF
DNA: TGTGCCAGCTCACCACAGGAGGGATTGGTTGAAAAACTGTTTTTT
J: TRBJ1-4
size: NA
D: NA
V: TRBV18

CDR3: CASSFRAGLLDTQYF
DNA: TGTGCCAGCAGCTTTCGGGCGGGCTTGTTGGATACGCAGTATTTT
J: TRBJ2-3
size: NA
D: NA
V: TRBV7-3

CDR3: CASSITGSSYNEQFF
DNA: TGTGCCAGCAGCATAACAGGGAGCTCCTACAATGAGCAGTTCTTC
J: TRBJ2-1
size: NA
D: NA
V: TRBV7-2

CDR3: CSSSPTGVNTEAFF
DNA: TGCAGCTCTTCCCCGACAGGGGTGAACACTGAAGCTTTCTTT
J: TRBJ1-1
size: NA
D: TRBD1
V: TRBV29-1

CDR3: CASSLYSANTGELFF
DNA: TGTGCCAGCAGTTTATACTCGGCGAACACCGGGGAGCTGTTTTTT
J: TRBJ2-2
size: NA
D: NA
V: TRBV6-6

CDR3: CASSPGQGNEKLFF
DNA: TGTGCCAGCAGCCCGGGACAGGGTAACGAAAAACTGTTTTTT
J: TRBJ1-4
size: NA
D: TRBD1
V: TRBV3-1/TRBV3-2

CDR3: CASSRSGKEGNEQFF
DNA: TGTGCCAGCAGCCGTAGCGGGAAGGAAGGGAATGAGCAGTTCTTC
J: TRBJ2-1
size: NA
D: TRBD2
V: TRBV7-9

CDR3: CAGSARQGTNYEQYF
DNA: TGCGCCGGCAGCGCACGACAGGGAACGAACTACGAGCAGTACTTC
J: TRBJ2-7
size: NA
D: TRBD1
V: TRBV5-1

CDR3: CASSPPTGQGGEQYF
DNA: TGTGCCAGCAGCCCTCCAACGGGACAGGGTGGCGAGCAGTACTTC
J: TRBJ2-7
size: NA
D: TRBD1
V: TRBV5-4

CDR3: CASSLVGQGWNTIYF
DNA: TGTGCCAGCAGTTTAGTGGGACAGGGATGGAACACCATATATTTT
J: TRBJ1-3
size: few
D: TRBD1
V: TRBV28

CDR3: CASSFRGVNTGELFF
DNA: TGTGCCAGCAGTTTCCGCGGGGTGAACACCGGGGAGCTGTTTTTT
J: TRBJ2-2
size: few
D: NA
V: TRBV27